The clone carrying this TCR beta chain was seen once. Germline values: CDR1 SGDLS, CDR2 YYNGEE. The junction had 3 bases not matched to a gene; V was cut back by 2 bases and J by 4 bases. This CDR3 is 15 amino acids long. The repertoire was sequenced with immunoSEQ multiplex PCR; TCRdb's copy has only in-frame clones and lacks some. The sample lists under 200,000 clones; around 85% were seen once. This entry is derived from a study of blood T cell repertoires in COVID-19. The sample was peripheral blood. The source is a man aged 65-85 years with active or convalescent COVID-19. The gene calls are TRBV9 and TRBJ1-5, with 10 bases aligning to TRBD1. The CDR3 protein is CASSVGQGVNQPQHF. DNA for the CDR3: TGTGCCAGCAGCGTCGGACAGGGGGTTAATCAGCCCCAGCATTTT.